A selection of T cell receptor beta chains follows, all from one sample in a study of T cell repertoires in cytomegalovirus infection. Antigens of these TCRs are unknown. MiXCR was run by TCRdb on the reads, yielding one entry per CDR3 protein. The sample has over 25,000 distinct CDR3 sequences, 15% to 20% seen once; the top ten hold about 82%. The specimen was CD8+ T cells from cultured PBMCs, collected from culture after CMV antigen stimulation. The receptors stem from a human donor in good health (CMV status not recorded). Some clones in this sample may be carry-over from other donors' samples. CDR3s include the opening cysteine and the closing phenylalanine or tryptophan. A D gene is named only where the DNA matches it firmly. Part of the rows lack a size; the others show once, few, many or a class for expanded clones.

J: TRBJ2-4
size: few
V: TRBV7-2
D: NA
CDR3: CASSDEGGLAKNIQYF
DNA: TGTGCCAGCAGCGACGAGGGGGGGCTAGCCAAAAACATTCAGTACTTC

J: TRBJ1-1
size: few
V: TRBV12-3/TRBV12-4
D: TRBD1
CDR3: CASSLRGGLYTEAFF
DNA: TGTGCCAGCAGTCTCCGAGGGGGCTTGTACACTGAAGCTTTCTTT

J: TRBJ1-2
size: NA
V: TRBV10-3
D: TRBD1
CDR3: CAISELIQGPGGYTF
DNA: TGTGCCATCAGTGAGCTAATACAGGGGCCAGGAGGCTACACCTTC

J: TRBJ2-5
size: NA
V: TRBV7-9
D: TRBD2
CDR3: CASRKTSGQETQYF
DNA: TGTGCCAGCCGGAAAACTAGCGGCCAAGAGACCCAGTACTTC

J: TRBJ2-7
size: NA
V: TRBV7-8
D: TRBD1
CDR3: CASSLPGQGAYEQYF
DNA: TGTGCCAGCAGCCTCCCGGGACAGGGGGCCTACGAGCAGTACTTC

J: TRBJ2-2
size: few
V: TRBV7-2
D: NA
CDR3: CASRNRDPDTGELFF
DNA: TGTGCCAGCAGAAATCGGGATCCCGACACCGGGGAGCTGTTTTTT

J: TRBJ2-1
size: many
V: TRBV27
D: NA
CDR3: CASSLISLDEQFF
DNA: TGTGCCAGCAGTTTAATTTCCTTGGATGAGCAGTTCTTC

J: TRBJ2-7
size: few
V: TRBV3-1
D: TRBD2
CDR3: CASSIGLATPSYEQYF
DNA: TGTGCCAGCAGTATTGGACTAGCGACACCCTCCTACGAGCAGTACTTC

J: TRBJ2-7
size: NA
V: TRBV6-1
D: NA
CDR3: CASRGEDSDSYEQYF
DNA: TGTGCCAGCAGGGGGGAGGATAGCGACTCCTACGAGCAGTACTTC

J: TRBJ2-7
size: few
V: TRBV7-2
D: NA
CDR3: CASSRGQGTYEQYF
DNA: TGTGCCAGCAGCCGAGGCCAGGGAACCTACGAGCAGTACTTC

J: TRBJ2-1
size: NA
V: TRBV20-1
D: TRBD1
CDR3: CSAPQGASKYNEQFF
DNA: TGCAGTGCCCCACAGGGGGCATCCAAGTACAATGAGCAGTTCTTC

J: TRBJ1-1
size: few
V: TRBV27
D: TRBD1
CDR3: CASRSGGADTEAFF
DNA: TGTGCCAGCAGGTCAGGGGGCGCCGACACTGAAGCTTTCTTT

J: TRBJ1-2
size: NA
V: TRBV6-2/TRBV6-3
D: TRBD1
CDR3: CASSRGQNYGYTF
DNA: TGTGCCAGCAGTCGGGGACAGAACTATGGCTACACCTTC

J: TRBJ2-3
size: few
V: TRBV7-3
D: TRBD2
CDR3: CASASGGFTDTQYF
DNA: TGTGCCAGCGCTAGCGGGGGCTTCACAGATACGCAGTATTTT

J: TRBJ2-1
size: few
V: TRBV4-3
D: NA
CDR3: CASSPGGGEQFF
DNA: TGCGCCAGCAGCCCCGGGGGAGGTGAGCAGTTCTTC

J: TRBJ1-5
size: few
V: TRBV20-1
D: TRBD1
CDR3: CSARGLVGGSYNQPQHF
DNA: TGCAGTGCTAGAGGCCTGGTAGGGGGCTCCTACAATCAGCCCCAGCATTTT

J: TRBJ1-5
size: NA
V: TRBV6-2/TRBV6-3
D: NA
CDR3: CASSDYTSSQPQHF
DNA: TGTGCCAGCAGTGACTACACCTCTTCCCAGCCCCAGCATTTT

J: TRBJ2-3
size: NA
V: TRBV7-9
D: TRBD2
CDR3: CASSPRLAETDTQYF
DNA: TGTGCCAGCAGCCCCAGACTAGCGGAGACAGATACGCAGTATTTT

J: TRBJ2-1
size: few
V: TRBV20-1
D: NA
CDR3: CSARGRTEGLNEQFF
DNA: TGCAGTGCTAGAGGGCGGACGGAAGGACTCAATGAGCAGTTCTTC

J: TRBJ1-2
size: NA
V: TRBV7-9
D: NA
CDR3: CASSLAVRDGYTF
DNA: TGTGCCAGCAGCTTAGCGGTGAGAGATGGCTACACCTTC

J: TRBJ2-1
size: NA
V: TRBV20-1
D: TRBD2
CDR3: CSGGVGGNNEQFF
DNA: TGCAGTGGGGGAGTGGGGGGGAACAATGAGCAGTTCTTC

J: TRBJ1-2
size: few
V: TRBV5-6
D: NA
CDR3: CASDRRGRQPNYGYTF
DNA: TGTGCCAGCGACCGAAGGGGACGACAACCAAACTATGGCTACACCTTC

J: TRBJ2-1
size: many
V: TRBV11-3
D: NA
CDR3: CASSFGYNEQFF
DNA: TGTGCCAGCAGCTTCGGCTACAATGAGCAGTTCTTC

J: TRBJ2-4
size: many
V: TRBV7-2
D: NA
CDR3: CASSSSGQGSIQYF
DNA: TGTGCCAGCAGTTCAAGTGGGCAGGGAAGCATTCAGTACTTC

J: TRBJ2-7
size: few
V: TRBV27
D: NA
CDR3: CASSLLGGVREQYF
DNA: TGTGCCAGCAGTTTATTGGGGGGCGTCCGCGAGCAGTACTTC

J: TRBJ2-2
size: few
V: TRBV7-9
D: NA
CDR3: CASSFDNANTGELFF
DNA: TGTGCCAGCAGCTTTGACAACGCGAACACCGGGGAGCTGTTTTTT

J: TRBJ1-2
size: NA
V: TRBV7-3
D: TRBD1
CDR3: CASSLGTGDLGYTF
DNA: TGTGCCAGCAGCTTGGGAACAGGGGATCTTGGCTACACCTTC

J: TRBJ2-7
size: NA
V: TRBV7-9
D: NA
CDR3: CASSLAGSEYF
DNA: TGTGCCAGCAGCTTAGCGGGGTCGGAGTACTTC

J: TRBJ2-6
size: few
V: TRBV7-8
D: TRBD2
CDR3: CASSLGVGGASGANVLTF
DNA: TGTGCCAGCAGCTTAGGGGTCGGGGGGGCCAGTGGGGCCAACGTCCTGACTTTC

J: TRBJ1-1
size: NA
V: TRBV7-6
D: NA
CDR3: CASSPDGRVLTEAFF
DNA: TGTGCCAGCAGCCCCGACGGGAGGGTATTGACTGAAGCTTTCTTT

J: TRBJ2-1
size: many
V: TRBV20-1
D: NA
CDR3: CSASAREYNEQFF
DNA: TGCAGTGCTTCCGCGAGGGAGTACAATGAGCAGTTCTTC

J: TRBJ2-7
size: few
V: TRBV7-8
D: NA
CDR3: CASNPSPGSSTYEQYF
DNA: TGTGCCAGCAACCCTTCTCCGGGATCGTCGACCTACGAGCAGTACTTC

J: TRBJ2-1
size: NA
V: TRBV7-2
D: NA
CDR3: CASSLATGNEQFF
DNA: TGTGCCAGCAGCTTAGCCACAGGCAATGAGCAGTTCTTC

J: TRBJ2-7
size: NA
V: TRBV10-3
D: NA
CDR3: CATAYDSGGEQYF
DNA: TGTGCCACCGCCTATGACTCTGGCGGCGAGCAGTACTTC

J: TRBJ2-7
size: NA
V: TRBV10-3
D: NA
CDR3: CAISESTQGRDEQYF
DNA: TGTGCCATCAGTGAGTCTACACAGGGTCGCGACGAGCAGTACTTC

J: TRBJ2-1
size: few
V: TRBV7-9
D: TRBD2
CDR3: CASRPTSGGSYNEQFF
DNA: TGTGCCAGCAGACCAACTAGCGGTGGCTCCTACAATGAGCAGTTCTTC

J: TRBJ2-5
size: many
V: TRBV7-8
D: NA
CDR3: CASSSSREGFQETQYF
DNA: TGTGCCAGCAGCTCGTCTAGGGAAGGTTTCCAAGAGACCCAGTACTTC

J: TRBJ2-1
size: NA
V: TRBV28
D: NA
CDR3: CASSFSAAEQFF
DNA: TGTGCCAGCAGTTTCTCGGCGGCTGAGCAGTTCTTC

J: TRBJ1-5
size: NA
V: TRBV10-3
D: TRBD1
CDR3: CAISDPTLGQGGQPQHF
DNA: TGTGCCATCAGTGATCCGACCCTTGGACAGGGGGGACAGCCCCAGCATTTT

J: TRBJ2-3
size: NA
V: TRBV7-8
D: NA
CDR3: CASSHLPRSIDTQYF
DNA: TGTGCCAGCAGCCACCTCCCTCGGAGCATCGATACGCAGTATTTT

J: TRBJ1-2
size: few
V: TRBV7-2
D: NA
CDR3: CASSLVHPRDRYGYTF
DNA: TGTGCCAGCAGCTTAGTACATCCCAGGGATAGGTATGGCTACACCTTC

J: TRBJ2-7
size: many
V: TRBV7-6
D: TRBD1
CDR3: CASSFGTGSYEQYF
DNA: TGTGCCAGCAGCTTCGGGACAGGGTCATACGAGCAGTACTTC

J: TRBJ2-1
size: few
V: TRBV20-1
D: TRBD2
CDR3: CSARGLAGGLEQFF
DNA: TGCAGTGCTAGAGGGCTAGCGGGGGGGTTGGAACAGTTCTTC

J: TRBJ1-1
size: NA
V: TRBV6-9
D: NA
CDR3: CASKMNTEAFF
DNA: TGTGCCAGCAAAATGAACACTGAAGCTTTCTTT

J: TRBJ2-1
size: NA
V: TRBV5-4
D: NA
CDR3: CASRTGTRSSYNEQFF
DNA: TGTGCCAGCAGGACCGGGACTCGGAGCTCCTACAATGAGCAGTTCTTC

J: TRBJ1-2
size: NA
V: TRBV20-1
D: NA
CDR3: CSAREGRAYGYTF
DNA: TGCAGTGCTAGAGAGGGCAGGGCCTATGGCTACACCTTC

J: TRBJ2-1
size: NA
V: TRBV20-1
D: TRBD2
CDR3: CSARVLAGAYEQFF
DNA: TGCAGTGCTAGAGTTCTAGCGGGAGCTTATGAGCAGTTCTTC